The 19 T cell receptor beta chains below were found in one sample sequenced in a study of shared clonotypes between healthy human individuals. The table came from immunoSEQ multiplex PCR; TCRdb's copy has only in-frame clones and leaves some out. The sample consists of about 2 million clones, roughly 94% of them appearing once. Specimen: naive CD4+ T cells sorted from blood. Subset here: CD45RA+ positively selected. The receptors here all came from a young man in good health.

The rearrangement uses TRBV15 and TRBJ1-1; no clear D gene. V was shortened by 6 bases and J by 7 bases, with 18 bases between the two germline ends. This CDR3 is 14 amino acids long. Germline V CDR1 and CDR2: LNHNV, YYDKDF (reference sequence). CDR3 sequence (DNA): TGTGCCACCAGACAATCATGGGAGGCCCATGAAGCTTTCTTT. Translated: CATRQSWEAHEAFF.

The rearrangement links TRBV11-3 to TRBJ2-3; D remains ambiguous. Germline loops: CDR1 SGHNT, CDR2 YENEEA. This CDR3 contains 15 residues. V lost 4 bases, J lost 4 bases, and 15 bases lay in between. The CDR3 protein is CASSSQAYVPDTQYF. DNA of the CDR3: TGTGCCAGCAGCTCCCAAGCCTATGTCCCAGATACGCAGTATTTT.

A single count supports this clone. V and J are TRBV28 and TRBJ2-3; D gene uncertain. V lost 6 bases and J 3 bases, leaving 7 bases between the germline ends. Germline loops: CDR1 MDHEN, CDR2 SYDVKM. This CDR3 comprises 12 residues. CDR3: CASSRSTDTQYF. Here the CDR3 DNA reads TGTGCCAGCAGCCGGTCAACAGATACGCAGTATTTT.

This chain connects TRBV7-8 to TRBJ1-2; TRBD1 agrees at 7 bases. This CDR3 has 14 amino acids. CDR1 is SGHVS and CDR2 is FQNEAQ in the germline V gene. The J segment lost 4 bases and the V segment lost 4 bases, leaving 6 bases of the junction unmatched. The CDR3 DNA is TGTGCCAGCAGCTCGCAGGGGGGCCCCTATGGCTACACCTTC. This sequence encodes CASSSQGGPYGYTF.

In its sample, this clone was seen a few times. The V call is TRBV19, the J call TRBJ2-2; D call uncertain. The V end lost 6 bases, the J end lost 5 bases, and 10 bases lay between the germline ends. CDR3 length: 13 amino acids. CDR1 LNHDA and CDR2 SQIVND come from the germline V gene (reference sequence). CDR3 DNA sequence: TGTGCCAGTAGGACGGGCCTTACCGGGGAGCTGTTTTTT. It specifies CASRTGLTGELFF.

The CDR3 loop reads CASSLAPEYGYTF. The CDR3 bases are TGCGCCAGCAGCTTGGCCCCAGAATATGGCTACACCTTC. V is TRBV5-1 and J is TRBJ1-2; D remains ambiguous. This CDR3 comprises 13 residues. Germline V gene lookup returns CDR1 SGHRS and CDR2 YFSETQ. The V end lost 0 bases, the J end lost 5 bases, and 8 bases lay between the germline ends. The full variable domain, with the rest looked up from reference TRBV5-1 and TRBJ1-2, is KAGVTQTPRYLIKTRGQQVTLSCSPISGHRSVSWYQQTPGQGLQFLFEYFSETQRNKGNFPGRFSGRQFSNSRSEMNVSTLELGDSALYLCASSLAPEYGYTFGSGTRLTVV.

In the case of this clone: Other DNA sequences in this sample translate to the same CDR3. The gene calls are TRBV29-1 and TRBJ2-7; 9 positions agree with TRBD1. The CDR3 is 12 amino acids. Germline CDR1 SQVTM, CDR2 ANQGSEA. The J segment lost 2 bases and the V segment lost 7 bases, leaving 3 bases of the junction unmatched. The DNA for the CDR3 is TGCAGCGCTGGACAGGGGACCTACGAGCAGTACTTC. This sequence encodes CSAGQGTYEQYF.

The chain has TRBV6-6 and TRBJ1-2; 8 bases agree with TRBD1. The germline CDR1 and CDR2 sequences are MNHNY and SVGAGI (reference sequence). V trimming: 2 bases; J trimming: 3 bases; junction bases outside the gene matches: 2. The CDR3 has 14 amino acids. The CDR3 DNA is TGTGCCAGCAGTTACGCAGGGGGCTACTATGGCTACACCTTC. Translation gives CASSYAGGYYGYTF.

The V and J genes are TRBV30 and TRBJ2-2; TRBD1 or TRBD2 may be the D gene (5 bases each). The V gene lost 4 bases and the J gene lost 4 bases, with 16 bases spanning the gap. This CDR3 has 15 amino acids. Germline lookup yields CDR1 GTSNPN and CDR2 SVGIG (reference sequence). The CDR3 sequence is CAWKNHGAGTGELFF. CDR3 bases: TGTGCCTGGAAGAATCACGGGGCGGGCACCGGGGAGCTGTTTTTT.

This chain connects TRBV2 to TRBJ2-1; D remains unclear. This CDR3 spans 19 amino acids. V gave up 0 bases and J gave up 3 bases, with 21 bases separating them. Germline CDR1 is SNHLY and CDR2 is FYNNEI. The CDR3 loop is CASSEAPLPLVDDYNEQFF. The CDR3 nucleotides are TGTGCCAGCAGTGAAGCGCCCCTCCCTTTAGTCGACGACTACAATGAGCAGTTCTTC.

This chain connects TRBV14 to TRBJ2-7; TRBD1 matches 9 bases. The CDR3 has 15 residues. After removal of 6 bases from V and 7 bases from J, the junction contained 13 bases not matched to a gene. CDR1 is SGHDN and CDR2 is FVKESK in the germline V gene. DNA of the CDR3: TGTGCCAGCAGTAAATTGGGACAGGGTCCGGGGGAGCAGTACTTC. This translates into CASSKLGQGPGEQYF.

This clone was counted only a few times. The CDR3 DNA is TGTGCCAGCAGCCGAGGACAGGGCAATAATTCACCCCTCCACTTT. Its translation: CASSRGQGNNSPLHF. The gene calls are TRBV7-9 and TRBJ1-6; 8 bases map to TRBD1. V lost 5 bases, J lost 5 bases, and 5 bases stayed unmatched. In germline, CDR1 is SEHNR, CDR2 FQNEAQ (reference sequence). This CDR3 contains 15 residues.

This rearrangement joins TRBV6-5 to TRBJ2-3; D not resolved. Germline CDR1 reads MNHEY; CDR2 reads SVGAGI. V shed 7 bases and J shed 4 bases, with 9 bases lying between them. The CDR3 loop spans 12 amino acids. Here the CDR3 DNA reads TGTGCCAGCAACAACGGGCCAGATACGCAGTATTTT. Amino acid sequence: CASNNGPDTQYF.

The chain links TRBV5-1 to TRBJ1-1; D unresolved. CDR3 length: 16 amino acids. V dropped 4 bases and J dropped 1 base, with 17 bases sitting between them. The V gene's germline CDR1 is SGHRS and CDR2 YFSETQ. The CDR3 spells CASSLSPTKTNTEAFF. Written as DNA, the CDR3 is TGCGCCAGCAGCCTTTCCCCGACAAAAACGAACACTGAAGCTTTCTTT.

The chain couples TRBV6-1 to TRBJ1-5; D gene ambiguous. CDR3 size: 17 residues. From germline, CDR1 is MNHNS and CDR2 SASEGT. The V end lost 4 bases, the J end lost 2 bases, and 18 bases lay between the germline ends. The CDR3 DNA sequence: TGTGCCAGCAGTGGGAACAACAAGGGAATTGGCAATCAGCCCCAGCATTTT. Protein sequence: CASSGNNKGIGNQPQHF.

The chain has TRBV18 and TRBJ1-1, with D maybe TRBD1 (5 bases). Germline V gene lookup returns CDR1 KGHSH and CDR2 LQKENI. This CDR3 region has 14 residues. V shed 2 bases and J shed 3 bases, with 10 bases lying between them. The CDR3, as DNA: TGTGCCAGCTCACCAACAGGAGGGCACACTGAAGCTTTCTTT. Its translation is CASSPTGGHTEAFF.

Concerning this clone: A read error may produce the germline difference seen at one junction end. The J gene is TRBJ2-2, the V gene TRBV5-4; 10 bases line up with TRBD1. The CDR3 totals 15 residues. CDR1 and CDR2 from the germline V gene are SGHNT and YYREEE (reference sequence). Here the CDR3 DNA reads TGTGCCAGCAGCCTAAGACAGGGGGCCACCGGGAAGCTGTTTTTT. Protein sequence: CASSLRQGATGKLFF.

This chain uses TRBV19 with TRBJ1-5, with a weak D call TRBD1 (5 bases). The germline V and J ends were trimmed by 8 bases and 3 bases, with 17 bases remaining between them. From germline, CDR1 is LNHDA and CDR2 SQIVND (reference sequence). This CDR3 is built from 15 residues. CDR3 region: CASFATGKFNQPQHF. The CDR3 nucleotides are TGTGCCAGTTTTGCCACAGGCAAGTTCAATCAGCCCCAGCATTTT. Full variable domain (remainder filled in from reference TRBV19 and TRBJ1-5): DGGITQSPKYLFRKEGQNVTLSCEQNLNHDAMYWYRQDPGQGLRLIYYSQIVNDFQKGDIAEGYSVSREKKESFPLTVTSAQKNPTAFYLCASFATGKFNQPQHFGDGTRLSIL.

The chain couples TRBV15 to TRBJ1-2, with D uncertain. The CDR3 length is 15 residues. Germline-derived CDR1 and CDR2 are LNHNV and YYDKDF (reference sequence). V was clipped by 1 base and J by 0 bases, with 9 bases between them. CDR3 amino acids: CATSRVQVPNYGYTF. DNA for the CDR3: TGTGCCACCAGCAGAGTGCAGGTTCCTAACTATGGCTACACCTTC.